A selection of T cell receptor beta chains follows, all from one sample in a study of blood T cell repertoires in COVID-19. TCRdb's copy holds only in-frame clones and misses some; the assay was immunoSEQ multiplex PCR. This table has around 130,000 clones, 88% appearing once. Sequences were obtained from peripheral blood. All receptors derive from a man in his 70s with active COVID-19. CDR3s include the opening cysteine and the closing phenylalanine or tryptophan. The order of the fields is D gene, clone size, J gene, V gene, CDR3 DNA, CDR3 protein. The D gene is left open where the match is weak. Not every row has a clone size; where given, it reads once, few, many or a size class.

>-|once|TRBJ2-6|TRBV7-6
TGTGCCAGCAGCTCAATCAGCTCTGGGGCCAACGTCCTGACTTTC
CASSSISSGANVLTF
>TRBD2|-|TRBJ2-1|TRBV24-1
TGTGCCACCAGTGATTTGCAGCGGGATATAAATGAGCAGTTCTTC
CATSDLQRDINEQFF
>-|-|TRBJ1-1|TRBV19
TGTGCCAGTAGTATATCCCCAGATATGGCTGAAGCTTTCTTT
CASSISPDMAEAFF
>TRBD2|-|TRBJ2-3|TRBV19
TGTGCCAGTAGTATCCAGGCTAGCGGGAGTAAATGGGCAGATACGCAGTATTTT
CASSIQASGSKWADTQYF
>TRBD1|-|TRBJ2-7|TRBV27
TGTGCCAGCAGTTTCCGGGACAGGCCCTCCTACGAGCAGTACTTC
CASSFRDRPSYEQYF
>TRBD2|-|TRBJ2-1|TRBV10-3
TGTGCCATCAGTGAGTCCAGCGGGAGGGCCTTCAATGAGCAGTTCTTC
CAISESSGRAFNEQFF
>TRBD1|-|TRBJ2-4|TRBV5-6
TGTGCCAGCAGCTCACAGGGGCCTTTAGCCAAAAACATTCAGTACTTC
CASSSQGPLAKNIQYF
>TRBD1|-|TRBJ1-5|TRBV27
TGTGCCAGCAGTTCAACAGGACAGGGAGTTGGTAGCAATCAGCCCCAGCATTTT
CASSSTGQGVGSNQPQHF
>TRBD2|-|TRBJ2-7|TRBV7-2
TGTGCCAGCAGCTTATTTGCGGGAGGGTACGAGCAGTACTTC
CASSLFAGGYEQYF
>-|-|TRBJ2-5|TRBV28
TGTGCCAGCAGTTTAACCACAGGGACCCCAGAGACCCAGTACTTC
CASSLTTGTPETQYF
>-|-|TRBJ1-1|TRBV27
TGTGCCAGCAGTTTACAGGGCGGGAACACTGAAGCTTTCTTT
CASSLQGGNTEAFF
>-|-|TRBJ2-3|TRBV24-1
TGTGCCACCAGTGAATTTACAGGCACAGATACGCAGTATTTT
CATSEFTGTDTQYF
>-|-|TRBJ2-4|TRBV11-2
TGTGCCAGCAGCGGAGTAGCCAAAAACATTCAGTACTTC
CASSGVAKNIQYF
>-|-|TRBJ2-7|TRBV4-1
TGCGCCAGCAGCCAAGGATTGGGACATATACCCGACGAGCAGTACTTC
CASSQGLGHIPDEQYF
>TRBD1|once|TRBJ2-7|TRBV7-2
TGTGCCAGCAGCCGGCCGGGACAGGGGGTAAACGAGCAGTACTTC
CASSRPGQGVNEQYF
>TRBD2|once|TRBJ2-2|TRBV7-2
TGTGCCAGCAGCCCCGGACTAGCGGGCACCGGGGAGCTGTTTTTT
CASSPGLAGTGELFF
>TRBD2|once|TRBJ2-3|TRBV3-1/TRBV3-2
TGTGCCAGCAGCCCATTAGCGGGAGTGGGCACAGATACGCAGTATTTT
CASSPLAGVGTDTQYF
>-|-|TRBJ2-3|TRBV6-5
TGTGCCAGCAGTCCCCGGGTAGCGGGCACAGATACGCAGTATTTT
CASSPRVAGTDTQYF
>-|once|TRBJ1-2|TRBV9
TGTGCCAGCAGCGACAGCCTATTTGGCTACACCTTC
CASSDSLFGYTF
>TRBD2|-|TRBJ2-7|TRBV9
TGTGCCAGCAGGGCCCCGGGCGGGAGAGGCCCCTACGAGCAGTACTTC
CASRAPGGRGPYEQYF
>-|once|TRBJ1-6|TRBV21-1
TGTGCCAGCAGCAAGGGAGGGGAAGGGAATTCACCCCTCCACTTT
CASSKGGEGNSPLHF
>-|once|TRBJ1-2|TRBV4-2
TGTGCCAGCAGCGTCGGGGAAGGCTACACCTTC
CASSVGEGYTF
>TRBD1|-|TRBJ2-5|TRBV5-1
TGCGCCAGCAGCTCCGAACAGGGGTGGGAGACCCAGTACTTC
CASSSEQGWETQYF
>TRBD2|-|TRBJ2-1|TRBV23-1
TGCGCCAGCAGTCAATCTCGAGGGACTAGCGGCCCTAGCTCCTACAATGAGCAGTTCTTC
CASSQSRGTSGPSSYNEQFF
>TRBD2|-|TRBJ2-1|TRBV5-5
TGTGCCAGCAGCTTGAGCGGGAGTTACAATGAGCAGTTCTTC
CASSLSGSYNEQFF
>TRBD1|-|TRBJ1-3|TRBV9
TGTGCCAGCAGCGCCCGGGACAGGGAAGGTTCGGACACCATATATTTT
CASSARDREGSDTIYF
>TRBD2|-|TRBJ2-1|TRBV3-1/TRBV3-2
TGTGCCAGCAGCCGCCCTAAAGCGAGGCTAGCGGGAGCTGAGCAGTTCTTC
CASSRPKARLAGAEQFF
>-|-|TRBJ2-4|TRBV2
TGTGCCAGTAGGCAGGGTCTAGCCAAAAACATTCAGTACTTC
CASRQGLAKNIQYF
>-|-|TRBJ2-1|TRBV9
TGTGCCAGCAGCCGGAACACAGGGAATGAGCAGTTCTTC
CASSRNTGNEQFF
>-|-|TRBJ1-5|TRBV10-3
TGTGCCATCAGTGAGTCGACTCGGCAGCCCCAGCATTTT
CAISESTRQPQHF
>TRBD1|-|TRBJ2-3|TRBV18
TGTGCCAGCTCATCCCGGGACAGGGGAGATACGCAGTATTTT
CASSSRDRGDTQYF
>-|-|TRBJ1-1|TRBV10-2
TGCGCCAGCAGTGGGGGGGTGAACACTGAAGCTTTCTTT
CASSGGVNTEAFF
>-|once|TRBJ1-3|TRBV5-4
TGTGCCAGCAGCTTACAGGGTCCTGGTGGAAACACCATATATTTT
CASSLQGPGGNTIYF
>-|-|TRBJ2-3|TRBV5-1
TGCGCCAGCAGCTTGCTAACTAAAGATACGCAGTATTTT
CASSLLTKDTQYF
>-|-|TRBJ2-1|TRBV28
TGTGCCAGCACCACTCCCCAGGGGTCCTACAATGAGCAGTTCTTC
CASTTPQGSYNEQFF
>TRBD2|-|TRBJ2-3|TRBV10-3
TGTGCCATCAGTGACTCACTAGCGGGAGCCCCAGATACGCAGTATTTT
CAISDSLAGAPDTQYF
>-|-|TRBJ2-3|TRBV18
TGTGCCAGCTCACCACTAGCGGCTAGCACAGATACGCAGTATTTT
CASSPLAASTDTQYF
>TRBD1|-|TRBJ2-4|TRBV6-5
TGTGCCAGCAGCTACGGGGGGACAGGGAAAAACATTCAGTACTTC
CASSYGGTGKNIQYF
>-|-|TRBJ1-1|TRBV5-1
TGCGCCAGCAGCCCCGAGGCCGGGACAAACACTGAAGCTTTCTTT
CASSPEAGTNTEAFF
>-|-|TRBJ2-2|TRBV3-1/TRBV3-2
TGTGCCAGCAGCTTCAGGGGAACCGGGGAGCTGTTTTTT
CASSFRGTGELFF